Presented here are 23 T cell receptor beta chains from one specimen sequenced in a study of PD-1 blockade in classical Hodgkin lymphoma. The table came from immunoSEQ multiplex PCR; TCRdb's copy has only in-frame clones and leaves some out. Found here are tens of thousands of clones, 82% of them singletons; the top ten hold around 20%. The time point is: cycle 4 day 1 (C4D1), after five to seven weeks of nivolumab. After autologous stem cell transplantation all patients relapsed, and prior brentuximab vedotin exposure differed between cohorts. This specimen consisted of peripheral blood mononuclear cells (PBMCs), obtained before the fourth cycle of nivolumab. These receptor sequences come from a human donor with classical Hodgkin lymphoma.

The chain carries TRBV5-6 and TRBJ1-1; 7 bases agree with TRBD1. Trimming removed 1 base from V and 1 base from J; junction bases left unmatched: 13. The CDR3 is 18 amino acids. Germline loops: CDR1 SGHDT, CDR2 YYEEEE. CDR3 loop: CASSLNYRGWDKNTEAFF. In DNA, the CDR3 is TGTGCCAGCAGCTTGAATTACAGGGGTTGGGATAAGAACACTGAAGCTTTCTTT.

This chain uses TRBV4-2 with TRBJ2-1; the match to TRBD2 covers 11 bases. The CDR3 is 16 residues long. J gave up 2 bases and V 2 bases, and 2 bases lay outside the gene matches. Germline V CDR1 and CDR2: LGHNA, YNFKEQ. In DNA, the CDR3 is TGTGCCAGCAGCCAACAGACTAGCGGGGCCTACAATGAGCAGTTCTTC. This sequence encodes CASSQQTSGAYNEQFF.

The chain recombines TRBV14 with TRBJ2-1, with 10 bases identical to TRBD2. Unmatched junction bases numbered 9, after V lost 0 bases and J lost 4 bases. Germline CDR1 is SGHDN and CDR2 is FVKESK. CDR3 length equals 18 residues. The CDR3 coding sequence is TGTGCCAGCAGCCAAGACGGGGAGCGGGGGGGCCGATACAATGAGCAGTTCTTC. It yields the protein CASSQDGERGGRYNEQFF.

J is TRBJ1-2 and V is TRBV6-5; D uncertain. Germline loops: CDR1 MNHEY, CDR2 SVGAGI. The CDR3 contains 14 residues. The V end was cut by 2 bases, the J end by 4 bases, with 11 bases between. The CDR3 coding sequence is TGTGCCAGCAGTTACAACGGCGCGGGCTATGGCTACACCTTC. As protein: CASSYNGAGYGYTF.

About this clone itself: Mismatch with germline at one junction end may stem from a read error. V gene TRBV13 combines with J gene TRBJ2-5; D could derive from TRBD1 or TRBD2 (5 bases each). Germline V CDR1 and CDR2: PRHDT, FYEKMQ (reference sequence). There are 16 residues in the CDR3. The CDR3 loop is CASRLLSGWDQGTQYF. The CDR3 DNA follows: TGTGCCAGCCGCTTACTTTCCGGTTGGGACCAAGGGACCCAGTACTTC.

DNA for the CDR3: TGTGCCATCAGTCGAGGTACTGAAGCTTTCTTT. Translated: CAISRGTEAFF. The chain joins TRBV10-3 to TRBJ1-1; unclear D gene. The CDR3 sequence is 11 residues long. Trimming cost V 5 bases and J 5 bases, with 6 bases left between them. Germline V gene data show CDR1 as ENHRY and CDR2 as SYGVKD.

The genes are TRBV19 and TRBJ2-6; no firm D call. V was pared by 11 bases and J by 2 bases, with 10 bases between. CDR1 is LNHDA and CDR2 is SQIVND in the germline V gene (reference sequence). The CDR3 extends over 13 amino acids. The CDR3 loop reads CASQTAGANVLTF. CDR3 DNA: TGTGCCTCGCAAACCGCTGGGGCCAACGTCCTGACTTTC.

The CDR3 reads CASSPSGLGIEKLFF. The DNA of the CDR3 is TGTGCCAGCAGCCCGTCGGGACTCGGGATAGAAAAACTGTTTTTT. This chain connects TRBV7-2 to TRBJ1-4; D perhaps matches TRBD1 (5 bases). This CDR3 has 15 amino acids. Deletions cut 5 bases from V and 8 bases from J, with 18 bases between. In germline, CDR1 is SGHTA, CDR2 FQGNSA.

The chain is built from TRBV28 and TRBJ1-5; 8 nucleotides match TRBD1. After removal of 10 bases from V and 6 bases from J, the junction contained 8 bases not matched to a gene. The CDR3 has 13 amino acids. CDR1 MDHEN and CDR2 SYDVKM come from the germline V gene. The DNA of the CDR3 is TGTGCCACTCAGGGGGCGCGGACTCAGCCCCAGCATTTT. As protein: CATQGARTQPQHF.

The CDR3 DNA sequence: TGTGCCAGCAGTTTCAGGGGGCGCAGGTCCTACGAGCAGTACTTC. Translation gives CASSFRGRRSYEQYF. This rearrangement joins TRBV28 to TRBJ2-7, with 8 bases identical to TRBD1. The V gene end was trimmed by 3 bases and the J gene end by 1 base; junction bases not matched to a gene: 5. This CDR3 spans 15 amino acids. Germline V gene lookup returns CDR1 MDHEN and CDR2 SYDVKM.

This sequence joins TRBV7-6 and TRBJ2-7, with 12 bases fitting TRBD2. The germline V gene has CDR1 SGHVS and CDR2 FNYEAQ. V trimming: 5 bases; J trimming: 3 bases; junction bases outside the gene matches: 5. CDR3 size: 15 residues. CDR3 amino acids: CASSLRLAGDYEQYF. Written as DNA, the CDR3 is TGTGCCAGCAGCCTCAGACTAGCGGGGGACTACGAGCAGTACTTC.

The V gene is TRBV18, the J gene TRBJ1-6; 8 nucleotides agree with TRBD1. CDR3 length equals 13 residues. After removal of 8 bases from V and 7 bases from J, the junction contained 4 bases not matched to a gene. Looked up from germline, CDR1 is KGHSH and CDR2 is LQKENI. The CDR3 bases are TGTGCCAGCGCGGACAGGGACAATTCACCCCTCCACTTT. Translating it yields CASADRDNSPLHF.

This clone was counted between two and nine times. This chain links TRBV14 with TRBJ1-1; no clear D. The CDR3 spans 12 residues. Germline CDR1 is SGHDN and CDR2 is FVKESK. V gave up 6 bases and J gave up 0 bases, with 5 bases separating them. CDR3 sequence: CASSLMNTEAFF. The CDR3 nucleotides are TGTGCCAGCAGTCTGATGAACACTGAAGCTTTCTTT.

This clone was counted a few times. The V gene is TRBV7-6, the J gene TRBJ2-1; the D is unclear. CDR1 and CDR2 (germline): SGHVS, FNYEAQ. CDR3 length: 12 residues. V lost 1 base, J lost 12 bases, and 10 bases lay in between. This chain's CDR3 is CASSLGSGGQFF. CDR3 sequence (DNA): TGTGCCAGCAGCTTAGGTTCTGGCGGGCAGTTCTTC.

This clone was seen more than once but under ten times. The chain recombines TRBV4-2 with TRBJ1-2; 9 nucleotides line up with TRBD1. The length of the CDR3 is 15 residues. Trimming took 0 bases from V and 6 from J; bases not matched to a gene: 5. Germline V gives CDR1 LGHNA, CDR2 YNFKEQ. Written as DNA, the CDR3 is TGTGCCAGCAGCCAAGAGTGGGACAGGGTGGATGGCTACACCTTC. It codes for CASSQEWDRVDGYTF.

The V call is TRBV27, the J call TRBJ2-1; no clear D. The V end was cut by 3 bases, the J end by 4 bases, with 7 bases between. Germline V gene data show CDR1 as MNHEY and CDR2 as SMNVEV (reference sequence). The CDR3 length is 13 residues. CDR3 amino acids: CASSLMGYNEQFF. The CDR3, as DNA: TGTGCCAGCAGTTTGATGGGGTACAATGAGCAGTTCTTC.

V gene TRBV5-5 combines with J gene TRBJ1-2, with 10 bases that match TRBD1. The CDR3 has 15 amino acids. V dropped 2 bases and J dropped 8; count of bases not matched to a gene: 9. In germline, CDR1 is SGHKS, CDR2 YYEKEE (reference sequence). The chain's CDR3 is CASSFPGQGRKGYTF. The CDR3 region has the DNA TGTGCCAGCAGCTTCCCGGGACAGGGGCGAAAGGGCTACACCTTC.

The chain joins TRBV9 to TRBJ1-2; 10 positions match TRBD1. This CDR3 has 13 residues. Trimming removed 2 bases from V and 8 bases from J; junction bases left unmatched: 3. CDR1 SGDLS and CDR2 YYNGEE come from the germline V gene. In DNA form, the CDR3 reads TGTGCCAGCAGCGTCGACAGGGGGCAGGGCTACACCTTC. Its translation: CASSVDRGQGYTF.

The chain combines TRBV2 with TRBJ2-1, with 8 bases that match TRBD1. CDR1 SNHLY and CDR2 FYNNEI come from the germline V gene. The CDR3 loop spans 17 amino acids. Trimming removed 7 bases from V and 1 base from J; junction bases left unmatched: 12. DNA of the CDR3: TGTGCCAGCACAACGACAGGGGCGGTGCTATCCTACAATGAGCAGTTCTTC. It encodes CASTTTGAVLSYNEQFF.

This sequence joins TRBV18 and TRBJ1-2; D not certain. Trimming removed 4 bases from V and 7 bases from J, with 7 bases in between. Germline assignment: CDR1 KGHSH and CDR2 LQKENI. The CDR3 spans 11 residues. Here the CDR3 DNA reads TGTGCCAGCTCACTAGACTCTGGCTACACCTTC. This gives the protein CASSLDSGYTF.

This clone was counted between two and nine times. The gene calls are TRBV6-1 and TRBJ1-4, with D unresolved. The CDR3 length is 16 residues. V lost 2 bases and J lost 4, with 14 bases in between. Germline lookup yields CDR1 MNHNS and CDR2 SASEGT. This chain's CDR3 is CASSEKVARLNEKLFF. CDR3 nucleotides: TGTGCCAGCAGTGAAAAGGTGGCCAGACTTAATGAAAAACTGTTTTTT.

This rearrangement joins TRBV15 to TRBJ2-5, with 10 bases fitting TRBD2. Germline values: CDR1 LNHNV, CDR2 YYDKDF (reference sequence). V was clipped by 0 bases and J by 5 bases; unmatched bases: 0. CDR3 length: 14 residues. In nucleotides, the CDR3 is TGTGCCACCAGCAGAGATAGCGGGGGGGAGACCCAGTACTTC. Protein sequence: CATSRDSGGETQYF.

The chain uses TRBV4-2 and TRBJ1-1, with D hard to call. Trimming stripped 0 bases from V and 1 base from J, with 6 bases between. Germline assignment: CDR1 LGHNA and CDR2 YNFKEQ. The CDR3 is made up of 14 amino acids. CDR3 DNA: TGTGCCAGCAGCCAAGATCTCGAGAACACTGAAGCTTTCTTT. Protein sequence: CASSQDLENTEAFF.